This TCR beta chain was captured by sequencing in a study of T-cell reconstitution after alpha-beta-depleted transplantation in children. This clonotype was observed at least ten times. The germline CDR1 and CDR2 sequences are LGHNA and YSLEER. The CDR3 loop spans 13 amino acids. The V and J ends lost 2 bases and 7 bases respectively, with 12 bases between them. Preparation of the TCRbeta library involved a method that used unique molecular identifiers. One entry per CDR3 protein results from TCRdb running MiXCR on the PCR reads. The repertoire holds some 640,000 distinct CDR3 sequences, roughly 17% seen once, with 0.9% to 1.2% in the top ten.

This TCR derives from a human donor who donated a stem cell graft to a child with acute myeloid leukemia. The chain uses TRBV4-3 and TRBJ2-7; D possibly uses TRBD1 or TRBD2 (6 bases each). Here the sequenced sample was PBMCs from the stem cell graft donor, taken from the stem cell graft. CDR3 sequence reads: CASSQKGGWEQYF. In DNA form, the CDR3 reads TGCGCCAGCAGCCAAAAGGGGGGTTGGGAGCAGTACTTC.